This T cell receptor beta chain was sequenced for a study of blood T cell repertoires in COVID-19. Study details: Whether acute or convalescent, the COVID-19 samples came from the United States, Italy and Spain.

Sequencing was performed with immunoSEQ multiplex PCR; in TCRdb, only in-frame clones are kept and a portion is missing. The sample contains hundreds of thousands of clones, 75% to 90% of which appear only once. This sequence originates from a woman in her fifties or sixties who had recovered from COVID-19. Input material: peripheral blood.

DNA for the CDR3: TGTGCCAGCAGTTTATTAATGGTCGGGAACACTGAAGCTTTCTTT. This codes for CASSLLMVGNTEAFF. The rearrangement joins TRBV28 to TRBJ1-1; D not resolved. The CDR3 is made up of 15 amino acids. Deletions cut 1 base from V and 1 base from J, with 10 bases between. Per the germline V gene, CDR1 is MDHEN and CDR2 is SYDVKM.